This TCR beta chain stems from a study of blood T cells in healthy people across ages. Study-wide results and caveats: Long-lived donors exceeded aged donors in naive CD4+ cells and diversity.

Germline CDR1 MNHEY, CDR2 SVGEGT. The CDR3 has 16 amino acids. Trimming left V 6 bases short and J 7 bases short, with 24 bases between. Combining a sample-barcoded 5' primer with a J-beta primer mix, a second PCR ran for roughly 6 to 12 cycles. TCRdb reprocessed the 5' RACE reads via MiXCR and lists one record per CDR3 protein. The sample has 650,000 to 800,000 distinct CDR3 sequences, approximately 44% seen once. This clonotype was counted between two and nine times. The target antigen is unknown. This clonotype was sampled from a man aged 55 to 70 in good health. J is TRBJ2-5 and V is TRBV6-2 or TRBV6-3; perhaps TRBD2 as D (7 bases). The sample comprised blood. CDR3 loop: CASRQRGGGPSWTQYF. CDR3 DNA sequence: TGTGCCAGCAGACAACGAGGGGGGGGCCCCTCTTGGACCCAGTACTTC.